Listed here are 2 T cell receptor beta chains from one sample, sequenced in a study of Tregs in tolerant kidney transplant recipients. Related graft donors supplied nonmyeloablative bone marrow transplants, and mixed chimerism was transient. Generated by immunoSEQ multiplex PCR, the TCRdb table keeps only in-frame clones and is missing some. The sample shows about 81,000 clones, 91% of them seen only once. This sample comprised CD4+ T cells from blood (PBMCs), obtained 24 months after the transplant. All receptors come from a human patient who received a combined kidney and bone marrow transplant. T cells may partly derive from the graft donor.

In nucleotides, the CDR3 is TGTGCCCTAAAAACAGGGGTTGGTCAGCCCCAGCATTTT. As protein: CALKTGVGQPQHF. The J gene is TRBJ1-5, the V gene TRBV30; TRBD1 matches 7 bases. The CDR3 has 13 residues. V lost 8 bases, J lost 6 bases, and 10 bases stayed unmatched. CDR1 and CDR2 (germline): GTSNPN, SVGIG (reference sequence).

This clone was detected only once. The junction does not match germline at one end; this may be a read error. Other nucleotide sequences in the sample specify the same CDR3. The chain has TRBV5-1 and TRBJ1-6; D possibly corresponds to TRBD1 (6 bases). The CDR3 has 14 residues. CDR1 SGHRS and CDR2 YFSETQ come from the germline V gene. The CDR3 DNA reads as TGCGCCAGCAGCTTACGACAGGAAAATTCCCCCCTCCACTTT. It translates to CASSLRQENSPLHF.